This TCR beta chain was documented in a study of vaccination effects on CD4 cells after COVID-19. Germline V gene data show CDR1 as ENHRY and CDR2 as SYGVKD. The V and J ends lost 10 bases and 3 bases, in that order; junction bases with no gene match: 3. CDR3 length: 12 amino acids. Under the ViraFEST assay, PBMC were stimulated with viral peptide pools so that antigen-specific CD4+ T cells expanded. Sequencing was performed afterwards. Cells that had been cultured for roughly eleven days were the source of isolated CD4+ T cells. Each participant received a vaccine that was either BNT162b2 or mRNA-1273, given as two doses. With respect to this clone: Antigen: not known.

Here immunoSEQ multiplex PCR was the method, and the copy in TCRdb shows in-frame clones only, minus some. Of some 61,000 clones detected, roughly three quarters appear once; the ten largest clones hold about 0.91%. V and J are TRBV10-3 and TRBJ2-1; 7 nucleotides match TRBD2. The material sequenced was CD4+ T cells from PBMCs cultured with HCoV-OC43 spike peptides, taken after COVID-19 vaccination. Subset reported: HCoV-OC43 spike overlapping peptide pool stimulation. The sequence came from a human donor who received a COVID-19 vaccine. DNA for the CDR3: TGTGCCACCTGGGGGGGCTACAATGAGCAGTTCTTC. Translated: CATWGGYNEQFF.